This TCR beta chain stems from a study of T cell responses to AZD1222 COVID-19 vaccine. Per the germline V gene, CDR1 is SGHTA and CDR2 is FQGNSA. Trimming left V 4 bases short and J 4 bases short, with 13 bases between. The CDR3 has 14 amino acids. Sequencing was performed with immunoSEQ multiplex PCR; in TCRdb, only in-frame clones are kept and a portion is missing. The sample has 200,000 to 300,000 clones; 80% to 95% are singletons. The TCR comes from an adult in good health. The specimen comprised peripheral blood, sampled on day 0 of AZD1222 vaccination. This chain uses TRBV7-2 with TRBJ2-5; D might be TRBD2 (6 bases). CDR3 amino acids: CASSYGSRGETQYF. CDR3 in DNA: TGTGCCAGCAGCTACGGGAGTAGGGGAGAGACCCAGTACTTC.